The present entry profiles one TCR beta chain with its context. Its specificity is unknown. This entry is derived from a study of CD8 T cells in ankylosing spondylitis. Regarding the study as a whole: There was reportedly significant enrichment of clones that were disease-linked in matched ankylosing spondylitis synovial fluid. Within ankylosing spondylitis blood, a TCR beta motif made up of several highly homologous variants appeared to be characteristic.

In making TCR beta libraries, quantitative 5'-RACE with molecular barcodes was used. MiXCR, run by TCRdb on the 5' RACE reads, gives a single entry per CDR3 protein. The table lists roughly 64,000 distinct CDR3 sequences, more than 5.5% of them singletons. Sequences were obtained from synovial fluid, either unsorted or a sorted T cell fraction (not recorded which). This sequence originates from a male donor with ankylosing spondylitis.

The CDR3, as DNA: TGTGCCAGTTCTCCGGCCCTTAAGAGTGAGACCCAGTACTTC. Translating gives CASSPALKSETQYF. V gene TRBV19 combines with J gene TRBJ2-5; D call uncertain. The CDR3 is made up of 14 amino acids. Per the germline V gene, CDR1 is LNHDA and CDR2 is SQIVND (reference sequence). Trimming removed 8 bases from V and 5 bases from J, with 18 bases in between.